These 22 T cell receptor beta chains originate from one sample sequenced in a study of Graves' ophthalmopathy and Graves' hyperthyroidism. As the template, RNA transcripts were used to amplify TCR beta CDR3 regions. HTBI primers were used in a first-round RT-PCR, which preceded a second-round multiplex PCR. One entry per CDR3 protein, called by TCRdb with MiXCR from the multiplex PCR reads. The sample lists 600,000 to 950,000 distinct CDR3 sequences, 40% occurring once. The sample was peripheral blood. The receptors come from an adult man with Graves' ophthalmopathy.

This clonotype showed up just a few times. The chain uses TRBV19 and TRBJ2-5, with 7 bases matching TRBD2. The germline V gene has CDR1 LNHDA and CDR2 SQIVND (reference sequence). Unmatched junction bases numbered 12, after V lost 9 bases and J lost 5 bases. CDR3 size: 14 residues. CDR3 residues: CASATGRVRETQYF. The CDR3 DNA sequence: TGTGCCAGCGCGACTGGGAGGGTCCGGGAGACCCAGTACTTC.

V and J are TRBV7-9 and TRBJ2-7, with 8 positions matching TRBD1. The V gene's germline CDR1 is SEHNR and CDR2 FQNEAQ (reference sequence). Unmatched junction bases numbered 9, after V lost 5 bases and J lost 0 bases. CDR3 length: 16 amino acids. The CDR3 sequence: CASSVQTGDNSYEQYF. The CDR3 bases are TGTGCCAGCAGCGTTCAGACAGGGGACAACTCCTACGAGCAGTACTTC. Full variable domain (missing parts from reference TRBV7-9 and TRBJ2-7): DTGVSQNPRHKITKRGQNVTFRCDPISEHNRLYWYRQTLGQGPEFLTYFQNEAQLEKSRLLSDRFSAERPKGSFSTLEIQRTEQGDSAMYLCASSVQTGDNSYEQYFGPGTRLTVT.

The chain employs TRBV2 and TRBJ2-7; 10 bases are a match to TRBD1. The CDR3 spans 11 residues. The V segment lost 8 bases and the J segment 6 bases; nucleotides outside the gene matches: 1. Germline CDR1 reads SNHLY; CDR2 reads FYNNEI. CDR3 amino acids: CASGTGVEQYF. CDR3 in DNA: TGTGCCAGCGGGACAGGGGTCGAGCAGTACTTC.

J is TRBJ2-7 and V is TRBV7-2; 7 bases match TRBD2. The germline V gene encodes CDR1 SGHTA and CDR2 FQGNSA. Trimming at V came to 3 bases and at J to 3 bases, leaving 8 bases not matched to a gene. The CDR3 sequence is 15 residues long. CDR3 DNA: TGTGCCAGCAGCTTTAGAGCGGGATGGGTCTACGAGCAGTACTTC. It specifies CASSFRAGWVYEQYF.

This rearrangement joins TRBV7-2 to TRBJ2-5; D possibly uses TRBD1 or TRBD2 (5 bases each). Matching the DNA end better, TRBJ2-1 makes the J call doubtful. Per the germline V gene, CDR1 is SGHTA and CDR2 is FQGNSA. The CDR3 length is 14 residues. The DNA for the CDR3 is TGTGCCAGCACCGTACCGGGACCCCAGAATGAGCAGTTCTTC. This codes for CASTVPGPQNEQFF.

The chain couples TRBV25-1 to TRBJ1-5; no reliable D call. CDR1 and CDR2 from the germline V gene are MGHDK and SYGVNS. V lost 2 bases, J lost 5 bases, and 7 bases lay in between. This CDR3 spans 13 amino acids. The CDR3 is CASSERDHQPQHF. The CDR3 nucleotides are TGTGCCAGCAGTGAAAGGGATCATCAGCCCCAGCATTTT.

The V call is TRBV29-1, the J call TRBJ1-2, with a weak D call TRBD1 (6 bases). The V end was cut by 1 base, the J end by 6 bases, with 15 bases between. CDR1 and CDR2 from the germline V gene are SQVTM and ANQGSEA. CDR3 length: 14 residues. Written as DNA, the CDR3 is TGCAGCGTTGAAGGTGTGGACAGTACCCATGGCTACACCTTC. Protein: CSVEGVDSTHGYTF.

This clonotype was counted between two and nine times. The junction shows a germline mismatch at one end, possibly a read error. The chain couples TRBV9 to TRBJ1-6, with D hard to call. CDR3 length equals 14 residues. The germline V gene has CDR1 SGDLS and CDR2 YYNGEE. CDR3 nucleotides: TGTGCCAGCAGCTTAGCCTCCTATAATTCACTCCTCCACTTT. It is translated as CASSLASYNSLLHF.

As regards this clonotype: This may stem from a read error, because a much larger clone lies one nucleotide away. V is TRBV10-2 and J is TRBJ1-5; TRBD1 might be the D (5 bases). There are 14 residues in the CDR3. The germline V gene encodes CDR1 WSHSY and CDR2 SAAADI. CDR3 in amino acids: CASSSDNSNQPQHF. CDR3 nucleotides: TGTGCCAGCAGCTCGGACAATAGCAATCAGCCCCAGCATTTT.

Worth noting for this clonotype: An end of the junction differs from the germline gene, which may be a read error. The V and J genes are TRBV7-2 and TRBJ1-1; TRBD1 is a possible D gene (5 bases). Per germline, CDR1 SGHTA and CDR2 FQGNSA. The CDR3 has 15 amino acids. The CDR3 sequence is CASSRRHGGNTEAFF. The CDR3 region has the DNA TGCGCCAGCAGCCGTCGCCACGGGGGGAACACTGAAGCTTTCTTT. The whole variable domain, filled in from reference TRBV7-2 and TRBJ1-1, reads GAGVSQSPSNKVTEKGKDVELRCDPISGHTALYWYRQSLGQGLEFLIYFQGNSAPDKSGLPSDRFSAERTGGSVSTLTIQRTQQEDSAVYLCASSRRHGGNTEAFFGQGTRLTVV.

This clonotype has ten or more counts. The CDR3 DNA reads TGTGCCAGCAGCCCGAAGGACGAGGGGACAGGGGATGGCTACACCTTC. Amino acids: CASSPKDEGTGDGYTF. The chain couples TRBV13 to TRBJ1-2; TRBD1 matches 10 bases. Trimming at V came to 5 bases and at J to 6 bases, leaving 12 bases not matched to a gene. This CDR3 region has 16 residues. The germline gives CDR1 PRHDT, CDR2 FYEKMQ (reference sequence).

This chain connects TRBV10-3 to TRBJ1-2, with D perhaps TRBD1 (6 bases). Trimming removed 4 bases at V and 0 bases at J, with 15 bases between. Germline assignment: CDR1 ENHRY and CDR2 SYGVKD. This CDR3 is 16 amino acids long. The CDR3 DNA follows: TGTGCCATCAGTGGCTTCACCCGGGACACTAACTATGGCTACACCTTC. It codes for CAISGFTRDTNYGYTF.

This clonotype has ten or more counts. This chain links TRBV2 with TRBJ1-2; 10 bases line up with TRBD1. V shed 7 bases, J shed 4 bases, and the junction held 6 bases outside the gene matches. Germline CDR1 reads SNHLY; CDR2 reads FYNNEI. The CDR3 runs to 14 residues. The CDR3 reads CASTYRDRGYGYTF. The DNA of the CDR3 is TGTGCCAGCACCTACCGGGACAGGGGCTATGGCTACACCTTC.

V gene TRBV2 combines with J gene TRBJ2-5, with 10 bases identical to TRBD2. This CDR3 is built from 14 residues. V gave up 9 bases and J gave up 3 bases; unmatched junction bases: 7. From germline, CDR1 is SNHLY and CDR2 FYNNEI. CDR3 amino acids: CARGGSGGKETQYF. The CDR3 DNA follows: TGTGCCAGGGGGGGTAGCGGGGGGAAAGAGACCCAGTACTTC. Together with reference TRBV2 and TRBJ2-5, the CDR3 gives the full variable domain: EPEVTQTPSHQVTQMGQEVILRCVPISNHLYFYWYRQILGQKVEFLVSFYNNEISEKSEIFDDQFSVERPDGSNFTLKIRSTKLEDSAMYFCARGGSGGKETQYFGPGTRLLVL.

This clonotype was counted many times. CDR3 sequence reads: CASRDGYEQYF. The CDR3 DNA sequence: TGTGCCAGCAGGGACGGCTACGAGCAGTACTTC. The J gene is TRBJ2-7, the V gene TRBV2; no clear D gene. V dropped 6 bases and J dropped 3 bases, with 6 bases sitting between them. CDR3 length: 11 amino acids. Germline CDR1 and CDR2: SNHLY and FYNNEI.

This clonotype was counted a few times. CDR3 sequence: CSARAPQNPETQYF. The CDR3 DNA is TGCAGTGCTAGAGCCCCTCAGAATCCAGAGACCCAGTACTTC. The chain employs TRBV20-1 and TRBJ2-5; D gene uncertain. The ends were cut back, 1 base at V and 4 bases at J, with 13 bases in the middle. The CDR3 is 14 residues long. Germline V gives CDR1 DFQATT, CDR2 SNEGSKA (reference sequence).

This clonotype has just a few counts. This rearrangement joins TRBV4-1 to TRBJ2-7, with D tentatively TRBD1 or TRBD2 (5 bases each). The length of the CDR3 is 16 residues. Trimming stripped 0 bases from V and 2 bases from J, with 14 bases between. Germline CDR1 is MGHRA and CDR2 is YSYEKL. As DNA, the CDR3 is TGCGCCAGCAGCCAAGATGGAACCCGAGGGGCCTACGAGCAGTACTTC. Protein product: CASSQDGTRGAYEQYF.

The chain is built from TRBV11-2 and TRBJ1-1; D unclear. Trimming stripped 6 bases from V and 5 bases from J, with 13 bases between. Germline CDR1 SGHAT, CDR2 FQNNGV. The CDR3 totals 13 residues. The CDR3 loop reads CASRSGWQTEAFF. CDR3 bases: TGTGCCAGCAGATCGGGTTGGCAAACTGAAGCTTTCTTT.

This clonotype turned up a few times. Its ends do not fully match the called genes, so a read error is possible. The chain employs TRBV24-1 and TRBJ1-5; maybe TRBD1 (5 bases). Germline V CDR1 and CDR2: KGHDR, SFDVKD. The CDR3 runs 15 residues. The CDR3 region has the DNA TGTGCCAGCAGTGACATGTTGGGGACCTCGTCGCCCCAGCATTTT. Its protein is CASSDMLGTSSPQHF.

This clonotype was detected many times. V gene TRBV11-2 combines with J gene TRBJ2-7; no clear D gene. The CDR3 extends over 14 amino acids. Trimming pared 0 bases from V and 3 bases from J, leaving 9 bases between. Per the germline V gene, CDR1 is SGHAT and CDR2 is FQNNGV. The CDR3 coding sequence is TGTGCCAGCAGCTTAGAGTCATACGGCTACGAGCAGTACTTC. This sequence encodes CASSLESYGYEQYF. The full variable domain, completed using reference TRBV11-2 and TRBJ2-7, is EAGVAQSPRYKIIEKRQSVAFWCNPISGHATLYWYQQILGQGPKLLIQFQNNGVVDDSQLPKDRFSAERLKGVDSTLKIQPAKLEDSAVYLCASSLESYGYEQYFGPGTRLTVT.

This clonotype came up many times. CDR3 DNA: TGTGCCAGCAGCTTAGGTAAAGCTTTCTTT. This sequence encodes CASSLGKAFF. The chain uses TRBV7-9 and TRBJ1-1; no clear D gene. Germline V CDR1 and CDR2: SEHNR, FQNEAQ (reference sequence). V was trimmed by 1 base and J by 9 bases, leaving 3 bases between them. This CDR3 spans 10 amino acids.

This clonotype was seen at least ten times. J is TRBJ1-1 and V is TRBV10-3; TRBD1 matches 8 bases. The germline CDR1 and CDR2 sequences are ENHRY and SYGVKD. The junction had 13 bases not matched to a gene; V was cut back by 7 bases and J by 0 bases. The CDR3 length is 17 residues. CDR3 in amino acids: CAIKDGDRHTLNTEAFF. The DNA of the CDR3 is TGTGCCATCAAGGATGGGGACAGGCATACCTTGAACACTGAAGCTTTCTTT.